This passage covers 5 T cell receptor beta chains from one sample sequenced in a study of blood T cell repertoires in COVID-19. Using immunoSEQ multiplex PCR, the repertoire was profiled, and TCRdb retains in-frame clones only, with some absent. The sample lists 220,000 or so clones; about 80% were seen once. The sample consisted of peripheral blood. The receptors derive from a woman older than 75 with acute or convalescent COVID-19.

J is TRBJ2-1 and V is TRBV7-8; the match to TRBD1 covers 9 bases. The V and J ends lost 5 bases and 5 bases, in that order; junction bases with no gene match: 13. CDR1 SGHVS and CDR2 FQNEAQ come from the germline V gene. CDR3 size: 17 residues. CDR3 coding DNA: TGTGCCAGCAGCCTTAGGGGGGGGGACAGGGATAACAATGAGCAGTTCTTC. Translating it yields CASSLRGGDRDNNEQFF.

V usage is TRBV2 and J usage is TRBJ1-2, with D perhaps matching TRBD1 (5 bases). Looked up from germline, CDR1 is SNHLY and CDR2 is FYNNEI. Deletions cut 4 bases from V and 5 bases from J, with 14 bases between. This CDR3 region has 14 residues. The CDR3 loop is CASSGQGGMYGYTF. CDR3 DNA sequence: TGTGCCAGCAGTGGCCAGGGAGGCATGTATGGCTACACCTTC. The entire variable domain, with the rest obtained from reference TRBV2 and TRBJ1-2, is as follows: EPEVTQTPSHQVTQMGQEVILRCVPISNHLYFYWYRQILGQKVEFLVSFYNNEISEKSEIFDDQFSVERPDGSNFTLKIRSTKLEDSAMYFCASSGQGGMYGYTFGSGTRLTVV.

The V and J genes are TRBV5-6 and TRBJ1-6; 7 bases map to TRBD1. This CDR3 has 14 residues. V was clipped by 4 bases and J by 4 bases; unmatched bases: 2. The germline V gene has CDR1 SGHDT and CDR2 YYEEEE. The CDR3 sequence is CASSMDRYNSPLHF. The CDR3 nucleotides read TGTGCCAGCAGCATGGACAGGTATAATTCACCCCTCCACTTT.

CDR3 sequence reads: CASSLVGGGTTYNEQFF. The DNA of the CDR3 is TGTGCCAGCAGCTTAGTAGGGGGCGGTACGACATACAATGAGCAGTTCTTC. The rearrangement links TRBV7-2 to TRBJ2-1, with 7 positions matching TRBD1. This CDR3 has 17 amino acids. Germline V gives CDR1 SGHTA, CDR2 FQGNSA. V was clipped by 1 base and J by 4 bases; unmatched bases: 10.

The rearrangement joins TRBV7-2 to TRBJ1-6, with TRBD1 matching over 9 bases. The germline CDR1 and CDR2 sequences are SGHTA and FQGNSA. The CDR3 loop spans 15 amino acids. The V segment lost 3 bases and the J segment 4 bases; nucleotides outside the gene matches: 1. CDR3 DNA: TGTGCCAGCAGCTTCGGGACAGGGTATAATTCACCCCTCCACTTT. It encodes CASSFGTGYNSPLHF.